This is a list of T cell receptor beta chains from one sample in a study of T cells in Graves' hyperthyroidism and ophthalmopathy. From the multiplex PCR reads, TCRdb called clonotypes with MiXCR, one entry per CDR3 protein. The data hold roughly 740,000 distinct CDR3 sequences, with 16% observed a single time. Sequenced: blood. All receptors derive from a man between 18 and 29 years old with Graves' hyperthyroidism. CDR3s include the opening cysteine and the closing phenylalanine or tryptophan. The D gene is left open where the match is weak. Clone size is given for some rows only: seen once, a few or many times, or a class if the clone is expanded.

j_call clone_size d_call v_call cdr3_nt cdr3_aa
TRBJ1-1 many TRBD1 TRBV12-3/TRBV12-4 TGTGCCAGTAGGACAGGGGGCTTGAACACTGAAGCTTTCTTT CASRTGGLNTEAFF
TRBJ1-4 few NA TRBV28 TGTGCCAGCAGTTTATCTAGGACAGCCGGGGGTCATGAAAAACTGTTTTTT CASSLSRTAGGHEKLFF
TRBJ2-4 few NA TRBV11-1 TGTGCCAGCAGCTTGTACAGGGGACTCAAAAACATTCAGTACTTC CASSLYRGLKNIQYF
TRBJ2-5 many NA TRBV18 TGTGCCAGCTCACCCCGGGACGGCGACCAGGAGACCCAGTACTTC CASSPRDGDQETQYF
TRBJ2-5 many NA TRBV7-9 TGTGCCAGCACGACGGCCCTCCGAGGGCAAGAGACCCAGTACTTC CASTTALRGQETQYF
TRBJ2-3 few NA TRBV9 TGTGCCAGCAGCGCGGACAGCCGCACAGATACGCAGTATTTT CASSADSRTDTQYF
TRBJ1-2 many TRBD1 TRBV20-1 TGCAGTGCTAGAGCGGGACAGGCGAGCTATGGCTACACCTTC CSARAGQASYGYTF
TRBJ1-1 many NA TRBV2 TGTGCCACGAGGGGGAACACTGAAGCTTTCTTT CATRGNTEAFF
TRBJ1-5 few NA TRBV11-2 TGTGCCAGCAGCTTTAGCCCGGGGCAGCCCCAGCATTTT CASSFSPGQPQHF
TRBJ1-2 many TRBD1 TRBV6-1 TGTGCCAGCACCAAGGACAGGGATGCATTCTCTTATGGCTACACCTTC CASTKDRDAFSYGYTF
TRBJ2-5 few NA TRBV20-1 TGCAGTGCTAGTGATAGGGTAGCCGGATGGGAGACCCAGTACTTC CSASDRVAGWETQYF
TRBJ2-3 many NA TRBV11-3 TGTGCCAGCAGCTTAGGGGGCCCGACACCCACAGATACGCAGTATTTT CASSLGGPTPTDTQYF
TRBJ2-1 few TRBD2 TRBV7-6 TGTGCCAGCAGCCCAGAACTGCTAGCGGCCAATGAGCAGTTCTTC CASSPELLAANEQFF
TRBJ2-1 many NA TRBV2 TGTGCCAGCACTGGAGGACGAGAAGCAAAAAATGAGCAGTTCTTC CASTGGREAKNEQFF
TRBJ2-7 few TRBD2 TRBV19 TGTGCCACCAGGACTAGCGGGAGCAATTTTGTTGGCGAGCAGTACTTC CATRTSGSNFVGEQYF
TRBJ2-3 NA TRBD1 TRBV6-2/TRBV6-3 TGTGCCAGCAGCTACTCGACAGGGGCTACCGGAGATACGCAGTATTTT CASSYSTGATGDTQYF
TRBJ1-4 few NA TRBV20-1 TGCAGTGCTAGAGAGGGGGTTGAAAAACTGTTTTTT CSAREGVEKLFF
TRBJ2-7 once NA TRBV7-9 TGTGCCAGCAGCCGTCCTGGGGGGACAGTCGAGTCCGAGCAGTACTTC CASSRPGGTVESEQYF
TRBJ2-3 NA TRBD2 TRBV12-3/TRBV12-4 TGTGCCAGCAGTTTGACTAGCGGGAGTGAGACAGATACGCAGTATTTT CASSLTSGSETDTQYF
TRBJ1-5 many NA TRBV28 TGTGCCAGCGAGGACAGCTACAATCAGCCCCAGCATTTT CASEDSYNQPQHF
TRBJ2-7 many TRBD2 TRBV28 TGTGCCAGCAGTCGAGCGGGAGCGTCCTACGAGCAGTACTTC CASSRAGASYEQYF
TRBJ2-1 NA NA TRBV20-1 TGCAGTGCTAGAGATTTACAGGTTTGGGACAATGAGCAGTTCTTC CSARDLQVWDNEQFF
TRBJ2-3 NA TRBD2 TRBV6-1 TGTGCCAGCAGGCGCTCCGAGTGGGGAGGGAGTAACACAGATACGCAGTATTTT CASRRSEWGGSNTDTQYF
TRBJ1-2 NA NA TRBV20-1 TGCAGTGCAACCGTGGGAGGAACCAACTATGGCTACACCTTC CSATVGGTNYGYTF
TRBJ2-2 NA TRBD2 TRBV12-3/TRBV12-4 TGTGCCAGCAGTTTGGGGACTAGCGGGAGGGGGGGGAACGGGGAGCTGTTTTTT CASSLGTSGRGGNGELFF
TRBJ1-1 many NA TRBV18 TGTGCCAGCTCACCTACCCTAGGCGGTATGAACACTGAAGCTTTCTTT CASSPTLGGMNTEAFF
TRBJ2-1 NA NA TRBV5-6 TGTGCCAGCAGCTTGTACAACCTACAGGGGGGGTACAATGAGCAGTTCTTC CASSLYNLQGGYNEQFF
TRBJ2-7 many NA TRBV30 TGTGCCTGGAGTGTAGTGGCAGTTGAGCAGTACTTC CAWSVVAVEQYF
TRBJ2-7 NA NA TRBV7-9 TGTGCCAGCACGGCGAGAGGCTCCTACGAGCAGTACTTC CASTARGSYEQYF
TRBJ2-7 few NA TRBV10-2 TGCGCCAGCAGCCTTGTAGGGGACGACTACGAGCAGTACTTC CASSLVGDDYEQYF
TRBJ1-5 NA NA TRBV4-1 TGCGCCAGCAGCCAAGATGAGTACAATCAGCCCCAGCATTTT CASSQDEYNQPQHF
TRBJ1-1 many NA TRBV3-1 TGTGCCAGCAGCCTCAGGAGTCTGAACACTGAAGCTTTCTTT CASSLRSLNTEAFF
TRBJ1-5 few NA TRBV25-1 TGTGCCAGCAGTGATGGGGTAAGCAATCAGCCCCAGCATTTT CASSDGVSNQPQHF
TRBJ2-7 few TRBD2 TRBV6-2/TRBV6-3 TGTGCCAGCAGACTATCGAACCCCGGGACTAGCGGGATCCACGAGCAGTACTTC CASRLSNPGTSGIHEQYF
TRBJ1-2 NA TRBD1 TRBV6-9 TGTGCCAGCAGTTTAGATTGGGGACAGGGGAGCTATGGCTACACCTTC CASSLDWGQGSYGYTF
TRBJ2-1 NA TRBD2 TRBV28 TGTGCCAGCAGTTACGGAGGCGGGAGGGCCTCCTACAATGAGCAGTTCTTC CASSYGGGRASYNEQFF
TRBJ1-2 many NA TRBV7-8 TGTGCCAGCAGCCCACGAGCGGGGGGTAGTTATGGCTACACCTTC CASSPRAGGSYGYTF
TRBJ2-4 few NA TRBV24-1 TGTGCCACAGGGGTCTTGGCCAAAAACATTCAGTACTTC CATGVLAKNIQYF
TRBJ1-6 few TRBD1 TRBV5-1 TGCGCCAGCAGCTGGGGACAGGGGGCCTCCAATTCACCCCTCCACTTT CASSWGQGASNSPLHF
TRBJ2-5 NA NA TRBV19 TGTGCCAGTAGTACTACTGGACAGAACCAAGAGACCCAGTACTTC CASSTTGQNQETQYF
TRBJ2-1 many TRBD1 TRBV5-1 TGCGCCAGCAGCAACCCGGGACAGTACAATGAGCAGTTCTTC CASSNPGQYNEQFF
TRBJ2-1 many TRBD1 TRBV24-1 TGTGCCACCAGTGACCCTCCCCGGACAGGGGTTTTTCAAAATGAGCAGTTCTTC CATSDPPRTGVFQNEQFF